This TCR beta chain appears in the sequencing data of a study of blood T cell repertoires in COVID-19. Across the whole study: The United States, Italy and Spain provided the acute and convalescent COVID-19 samples.

This clone was seen only once. The assay was immunoSEQ multiplex PCR, and TCRdb's table has in-frame clones only and misses some. In the table there are 250,000 to 400,000 clones, about nine tenths of which are singletons. CDR1 and CDR2 (germline): SGHAT, FQNNGV. This CDR3 spans 15 amino acids. Trimming removed 2 bases at V and 1 base at J, with 10 bases between. Each participant's cohort was designated according to participant-reported clinical history. Two consecutive negative NP/OP PCR tests, clearance, or resolved symptoms defined Cohort 3 recovery. Material for sequencing was PBMCs or T cells enriched from blood (not recorded which). This chain links TRBV11-2 with TRBJ2-3; perhaps TRBD1 as D (5 bases). This TCR came from a man aged 55 to 70 who had recovered from COVID-19. The CDR3 loop reads CASSLWGSGTDTQYF. CDR3 coding DNA: TGTGCCAGCAGCTTATGGGGCAGTGGCACAGATACGCAGTATTTT.